This T cell receptor (beta chain) was captured by sequencing in a study of identical twins (dated by TCRdb to between 2015 and 2016). For the wider study: To test whether fetal clonotypes persist, this study deep-sequenced TCR alpha and beta repertoires from monozygotic twins, from unrelated adults of various ages, and from cord blood. To rule out contamination, replicate twin experiments were performed at different times with different library preparation protocols.

Receptor libraries were prepared by 5' RACE. The instrument given in TCRdb is Illumina HiSeq 2000. Template switching added a universal primer binding site, and the final cDNA carried a unique molecular identifier that allowed TCR cDNA molecules to be counted accurately. Specific primers in the conserved constant-segment region were used to synthesize first-strand cDNA for the TCR alpha and beta chains. To control for contamination, each cDNA library was double barcoded with a SMART-Mk sample barcode plus Illumina barcodes. TruSeq adapter sequences, together with Illumina sample barcodes, were added in two successive PCR steps. Sequencing of the TCR alpha and beta cDNA libraries was done on the Illumina HiSeq platform using custom primers. The original pipeline was this. Raw reads were processed with MiGEC to extract unique molecular identifiers, and MiXCR was used to determine CDR3 positions. Recombination models were inferred per individual with the repgenHMM and IGoR tools using an EM algorithm. Shared clonotype analysis was performed with the tcR package in R, normalizing sharing by the product of cloneset sizes. To study raw recombination free of thymic and clonal selection effects, out-of-frame nonproductive sequences were analyzed. TCRdb ran its own pipeline on the public reads, namely fastp trimming at Q25 and MiXCR clone calling, and kept in-frame beta chains. One record per CDR3 amino acid sequence lists the most common genes and DNA. The V and J calls and clone size are TCRdb's, not the authors'. This sample has around 530,000 distinct CDR3 sequences in its table, and about 15% of those were observed once. The top ten clones comprise 0.35% to 0.45% of the sample.

In the case of this clonotype: Its antigen has not been determined. No quality values exist for individual bases; no much larger clone is one base distant.

Overall study results and their limits: In monozygotic twins, recombination models systematically underestimated out-of-frame TCR alpha sharing, but the models matched the sharing seen between unrelated individuals. In beta out-of-frame sequences, excess twin sharing was weaker, because having fewer shared sequences lowered the signal-to-noise ratio. Zero-insertion analyses could be partly confounded by invariant T cells such as MAIT and iNKT, although diverse VJ usage argued against such confounding for most clonotypes. Compared with coincidental sharing between unrelated individuals, an excess of low generation-probability sequences was observed among out-of-frame TCR alpha sequences shared between twins. Abundant cord blood beta clonotypes carried fewer insertions; young adult naive repertoires showed a weaker similar trend, while memory repertoires showed none. Because the same donors could not be followed over many years, conclusions were based on cross-sectional statistical analysis.

Every donor in the study was a healthy Caucasian. The twin cohort comprised three pairs of female monozygotic twins, all aged roughly 18 to 30 years. Positive isolation kits from Invitrogen were used to isolate CD4+ and CD8+ T cell populations. Another study also made use of these data, one on yellow fever vaccine responses in identical twins. As the second paper documents: The T cell response to vaccination in identical twins was reported by the authors to appear partly convergent and partly personalized. In identical twins, the study followed T cell clones that responded to the vaccine with precision.

This receptor was taken from a woman aged 18 to 35 in good health. Sequencing was done on a sample of CD4+ T cells sorted from blood.

The CDR3 sequence is CASSRTLQGSNEKLFF. The DNA sequence reads TGCGCCAGCAGCCGTACCCTTCAGGGGTCTAATGAAAAACTGTTTTTT. The rearrangement joined TRBV4-1 to TRBJ1-4; a tentative D match to TRBD1 spans 6 bases. Counted from cysteine to phenylalanine, this CDR3 has 16 amino acids. The retained sequence is limited to the CDR3, 48 bases, with the frame set at the first base. The junction shows trimming of 4 bases on V and 3 bases on J, plus 15 bases between the germline ends. According to the germline V gene, CDR1 reads MGHRA and CDR2 reads YSYEKL.